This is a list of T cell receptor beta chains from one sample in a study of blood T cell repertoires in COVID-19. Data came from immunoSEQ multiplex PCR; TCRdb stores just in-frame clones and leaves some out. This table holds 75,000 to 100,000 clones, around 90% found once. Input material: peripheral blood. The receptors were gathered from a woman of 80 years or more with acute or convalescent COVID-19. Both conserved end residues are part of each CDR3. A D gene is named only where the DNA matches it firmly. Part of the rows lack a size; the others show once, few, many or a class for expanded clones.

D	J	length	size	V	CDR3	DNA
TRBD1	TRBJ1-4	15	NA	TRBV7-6	CASSLQGRSDEKLFF	TGTGCCAGCAGTCTACAGGGGAGGTCGGATGAAAAACTGTTTTTT
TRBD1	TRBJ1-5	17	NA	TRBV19	CASSAFLQGISNQPQHF	TGTGCCAGTAGTGCCTTTTTACAGGGGATAAGCAATCAGCCCCAGCATTTT
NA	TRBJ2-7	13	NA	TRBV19	CASSIRRFHEQYF	TGTGCCAGTAGTATTAGGAGGTTCCACGAGCAGTACTTC
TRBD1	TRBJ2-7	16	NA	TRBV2	CASSGGAGTGGYEQYF	TGTGCCAGCAGTGGTGGAGCCGGGACAGGGGGCTACGAGCAGTACTTC
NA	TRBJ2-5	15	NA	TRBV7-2	CASSFATRGRETQYF	TGTGCCAGCAGTTTCGCGACTAGGGGTCGAGAGACCCAGTACTTC
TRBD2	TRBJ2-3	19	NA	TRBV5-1	CASSPGLAGGRSSTDTQYF	TGCGCCAGCAGCCCCGGACTAGCGGGAGGCCGTTCTAGCACAGATACGCAGTATTTT
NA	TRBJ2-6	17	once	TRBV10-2	CASSGGYTGAGANVLTF	TGCGCCAGCAGCGGGGGTTACACAGGGGCTGGGGCCAACGTCCTGACTTTC
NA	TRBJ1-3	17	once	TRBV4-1	CASSQDQTRVSGNTIYF	TGCGCCAGCAGCCAAGATCAAACTCGGGTCTCTGGAAACACCATATATTTT
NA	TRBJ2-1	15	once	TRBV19	CASRMSTGANNEQFF	TGTGCCAGTAGGATGTCCACAGGAGCTAACAATGAGCAGTTCTTC
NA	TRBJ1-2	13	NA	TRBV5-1	CAREIRVTRSYTF	TGCGCCAGGGAGATACGGGTTACTAGGAGCTACACCTTC
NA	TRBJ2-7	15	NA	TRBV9	CASSPGTGFAYEQYF	TGTGCCAGCAGCCCTGGGACTGGGTTCGCCTACGAGCAGTACTTC
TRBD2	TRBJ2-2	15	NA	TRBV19	CASTWTSGVTGELFF	TGTGCCAGCACCTGGACTAGCGGGGTCACCGGGGAGCTGTTTTTT
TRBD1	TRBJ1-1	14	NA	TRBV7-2	CASSLTGMNTEAFF	TGTGCCAGCAGCCTGACAGGGATGAACACTGAAGCTTTCTTT
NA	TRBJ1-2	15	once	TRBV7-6	CASSLSTGLNYGYTF	TGTGCCAGCAGCTTATCAACGGGTCTGAACTATGGCTACACCTTC
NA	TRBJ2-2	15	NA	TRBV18	CASSPEAGNTGELFF	TGTGCCAGCTCACCGGAGGCGGGGAACACCGGGGAGCTGTTTTTT
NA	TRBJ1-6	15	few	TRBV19	CASSIRPPGNSPLHF	TGTGCCAGTAGTATACGACCTCCAGGCAATTCACCCCTCCACTTT
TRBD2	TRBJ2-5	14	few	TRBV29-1	CSVRRLAGEETQYF	TGCAGCGTGAGGCGACTAGCGGGGGAAGAGACCCAGTACTTC
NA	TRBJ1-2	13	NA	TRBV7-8	CASSLAANYGYTF	TGTGCCAGCAGCTTAGCGGCCAACTATGGCTACACCTTC
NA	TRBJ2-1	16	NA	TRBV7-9	CASSSLGSANSIEQFF	TGTGCCAGCAGCTCCCTGGGTAGCGCTAACTCAATCGAGCAGTTCTTC
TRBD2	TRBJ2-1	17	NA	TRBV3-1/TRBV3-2	CASSPNLAGVGSGEQFF	TGTGCCAGCAGCCCTAACCTAGCGGGAGTCGGTAGCGGTGAGCAGTTCTTC
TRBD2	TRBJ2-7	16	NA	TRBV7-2	CASSPLAEGPSYEQYF	TGTGCCAGCAGCCCACTAGCGGAGGGACCCTCCTACGAGCAGTACTTC
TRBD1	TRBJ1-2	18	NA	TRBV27	CASSLEGFGQGAAYGYTF	TGTGCCAGCAGTTTGGAGGGGTTCGGACAGGGGGCGGCCTATGGCTACACCTTC
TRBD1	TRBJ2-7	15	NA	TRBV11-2	CASSLDGTETYEQYF	TGTGCCAGCAGCTTAGATGGGACAGAAACTTACGAGCAGTACTTC
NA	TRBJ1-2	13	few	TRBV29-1	CSVRPFEDYGYTF	TGCAGCGTGCGGCCTTTTGAAGACTATGGCTACACCTTC
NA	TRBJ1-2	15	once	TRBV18	CASSPQGFRAYGYTF	TGTGCCAGCTCACCACAAGGGTTCAGGGCGTATGGCTACACCTTC
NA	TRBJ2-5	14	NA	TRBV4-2	CASSQEENQETQYF	TGTGCCAGCAGCCAAGAAGAGAACCAAGAGACCCAGTACTTC
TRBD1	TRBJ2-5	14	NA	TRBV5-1	CASSGTVGQETQYF	TGCGCCAGCAGCGGGACAGTGGGGCAAGAGACCCAGTACTTC
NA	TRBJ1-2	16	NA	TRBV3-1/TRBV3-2	CASSRTWTEAGYGYTF	TGTGCCAGCAGCCGAACCTGGACAGAAGCTGGATATGGCTACACCTTC
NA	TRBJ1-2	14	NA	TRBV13	CASSLQGVLYGYTF	TGTGCCAGCAGCTTACAGGGTGTCCTATACGGCTACACCTTC
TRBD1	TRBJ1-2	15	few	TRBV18	CASSPPGQARGGYTF	TGTGCCAGCTCACCTCCAGGACAGGCGAGAGGAGGCTACACCTTC
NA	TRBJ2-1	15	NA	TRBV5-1	CASSAVGSGEGEQFF	TGCGCCAGCAGCGCAGTGGGTAGCGGCGAGGGTGAGCAGTTCTTC
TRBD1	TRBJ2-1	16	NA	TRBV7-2	CASSIDGTGKYDEQFF	TGTGCCAGCAGCATAGATGGGACAGGGAAGTACGATGAGCAGTTCTTC
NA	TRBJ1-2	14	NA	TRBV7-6	CASSLGTGNYGYTF	TGTGCCAGCAGCTTAGGTACAGGAAACTATGGCTACACCTTC
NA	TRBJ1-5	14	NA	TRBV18	CASSLLNGDQPQHF	TGTGCCAGCTCACTCCTTAACGGGGATCAGCCCCAGCATTTT
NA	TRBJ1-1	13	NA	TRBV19	CASSIIGGTEAFF	TGTGCCAGTAGTATAATCGGGGGGACTGAAGCTTTCTTT
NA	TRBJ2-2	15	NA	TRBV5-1	CASSLGGTGTGELFF	TGCGCCAGCAGCTTAGGCGGGACGGGCACCGGGGAGCTGTTTTTT
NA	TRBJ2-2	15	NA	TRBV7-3	CASSLQGYNTGELFF	TGTGCCAGCAGCTTACAGGGATATAACACCGGGGAGCTGTTTTTT